The 4 T cell receptor beta chains in this list originate from one sample, sequenced in a study of T cell responses to AZD1222 COVID-19 vaccine. Only in-frame clones appear in the TCRdb table, and some are missing; sequencing was by immunoSEQ multiplex PCR. The data hold some 130,000 clones, with around 90% observed a single time. Sequencing used peripheral blood, obtained on day 0 of AZD1222 vaccination. Every receptor here comes from an adult in good health.

V gene TRBV12-2 combines with J gene TRBJ1-5; the table's D call, TRBD1, was not checked against the DNA. TRBV12-2 is classified as a pseudogene. The CDR3 has 19 amino acids. DNA for the CDR3: TGTGCAAGTCGCTTGGAAGAGGGGACAGAGCTGCCGGGCAATCAGCCCCAGCATTTT. Its protein is CASRLEEGTELPGNQPQHF.

The chain joins TRBV7-2 to TRBJ1-1; 9 bases map to TRBD1. Per the germline V gene, CDR1 is SGHTA and CDR2 is FQGNSA. V lost 4 bases to trimming and J lost 12 bases; unmatched junction nucleotides: 6. This CDR3 is built from 12 residues. The CDR3 nucleotides are TGTGCCAGCAGCTACCGACAGGGGGGACCTTTCTTT. It is translated as CASSYRQGGPFF.

Worth noting for this clone: The sample has other DNA sequences that encode this CDR3 too. The chain recombines TRBV2 with TRBJ2-7, with TRBD1 identical over 7 bases. The germline V gene encodes CDR1 SNHLY and CDR2 FYNNEI. The CDR3 runs 12 residues. J lost 4 bases, V lost 4 bases, and 1 base had no gene match. Here the CDR3 DNA reads TGTGCCAGCAGTGGGGACAGTTACGAGCAGTACTTC. This encodes CASSGDSYEQYF. Full variable domain (missing parts from reference TRBV2 and TRBJ2-7): EPEVTQTPSHQVTQMGQEVILRCVPISNHLYFYWYRQILGQKVEFLVSFYNNEISEKSEIFDDQFSVERPDGSNFTLKIRSTKLEDSAMYFCASSGDSYEQYFGPGTRLTVT.

The V and J genes are TRBV6-5 and TRBJ1-1, with D uncertain. V was trimmed by 0 bases and J by 0 bases, leaving 8 bases between them. Germline V CDR1 and CDR2: MNHEY, SVGAGI. CDR3 size: 15 residues. As DNA, the CDR3 is TGTGCCAGCAGTTACTCTGGGAGTATGAACACTGAAGCTTTCTTT. Its translation is CASSYSGSMNTEAFF.